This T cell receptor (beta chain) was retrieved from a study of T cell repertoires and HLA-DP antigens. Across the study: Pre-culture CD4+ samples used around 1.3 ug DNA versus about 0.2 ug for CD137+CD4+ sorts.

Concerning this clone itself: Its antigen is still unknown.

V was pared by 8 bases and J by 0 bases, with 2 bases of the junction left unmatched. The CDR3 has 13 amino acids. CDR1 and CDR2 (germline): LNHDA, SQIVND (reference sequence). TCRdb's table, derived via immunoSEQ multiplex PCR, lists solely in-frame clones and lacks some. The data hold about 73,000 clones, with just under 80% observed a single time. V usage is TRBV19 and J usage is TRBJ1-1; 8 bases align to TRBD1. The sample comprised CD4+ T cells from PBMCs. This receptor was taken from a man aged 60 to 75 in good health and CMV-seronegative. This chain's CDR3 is CASYRGMNTEAFF. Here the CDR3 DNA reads TGTGCCAGTTACAGGGGGATGAACACTGAAGCTTTCTTT.